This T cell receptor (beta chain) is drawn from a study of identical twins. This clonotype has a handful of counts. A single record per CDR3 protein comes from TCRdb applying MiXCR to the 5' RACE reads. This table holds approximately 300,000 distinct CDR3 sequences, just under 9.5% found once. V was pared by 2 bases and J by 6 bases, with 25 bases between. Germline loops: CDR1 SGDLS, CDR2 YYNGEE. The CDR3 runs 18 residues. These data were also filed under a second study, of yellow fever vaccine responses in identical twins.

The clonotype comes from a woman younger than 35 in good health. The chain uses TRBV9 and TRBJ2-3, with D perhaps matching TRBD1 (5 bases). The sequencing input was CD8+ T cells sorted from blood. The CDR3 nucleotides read TGTGCCAGCAGCGTCGAATGGCAGGGAACCCCCGTGTTGGATACGCAGTATTTT. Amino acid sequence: CASSVEWQGTPVLDTQYF.